The next 10 T cell receptor beta chains were all read from a single sample in a study of T cells in Graves' hyperthyroidism and ophthalmopathy. RNA transcripts served as the template for amplifying TCR beta CDR3 regions. First-round RT-PCR targeting the TCR CDR3 was performed with the HTBI primer set. TCRdb itself ran the multiplex PCR reads through MiXCR, one entry per CDR3 protein. The sample lists 600,000 to 750,000 distinct CDR3 sequences, 17% seen once, with roughly 16% in the top ten. The specimen sequenced was blood. These receptors all stem from a man aged 50-59 years with Graves' hyperthyroidism.

This clonotype occurred a few times. The chain is built from TRBV10-1 and TRBJ2-7; TRBD2 matches 7 bases. Germline-derived CDR1 and CDR2 are WNHNN and SYGVQD (reference sequence). V lost 3 bases, J lost 5 bases, and 10 bases stayed unmatched. CDR3 length equals 15 residues. The CDR3 loop is CASSEFAAGEDEQYF. CDR3 DNA sequence: TGCGCCAGCAGTGAATTTGCGGCGGGAGAGGACGAGCAGTACTTC.

This clonotype showed up many times. This rearrangement joins TRBV10-3 to TRBJ1-1; D might be TRBD1 (6 bases). Deletions cut 3 bases from V and 0 bases from J, with 14 bases between. CDR3 length: 16 residues. Germline V lookup: CDR1 ENHRY, CDR2 SYGVKD. CDR3 protein: CAISERQVILNTEAFF. The CDR3 nucleotides are TGTGCCATCAGTGAAAGACAGGTAATACTGAACACTGAAGCTTTCTTT.

This clonotype was seen more than once but under ten times. This chain uses TRBV20-1 with TRBJ2-7; D unresolved. The ends were cut back, 3 bases at V and 4 bases at J, with 13 bases in the middle. The germline CDR1 and CDR2 sequences are DFQATT and SNEGSKA (reference sequence). This CDR3 has 13 residues. CDR3 residues: CSASGVGKYEQYF. CDR3 DNA: TGCAGTGCTAGTGGAGTGGGAAAGTACGAGCAGTACTTC.

Many counts were recorded for this clonotype. The V gene is TRBV19, the J gene TRBJ1-1; D is unclear. Germline CDR1 reads LNHDA; CDR2 reads SQIVND (reference sequence). The length of the CDR3 is 15 residues. Deletions cut 7 bases from V and 3 bases from J, with 18 bases between. The CDR3 DNA follows: TGTGCCAGTACTTCATCTTGGGGATTGGACACTGAAGCTTTCTTT. Amino acids: CASTSSWGLDTEAFF.

Remarks on this clonotype: With a much larger clone just one base away, this may be a read error. Likely a read error: the CDR3 ends without its conserved phenylalanine or tryptophan. The DNA is left out, because the CDR3 cannot be placed on it with certainty; the CDR3 is given as TCRdb lists it. This chain joins TRBV19 and TRBJ1-2; the DNA was not compared with TRBD1, the D call given in the table. The germline V gene has CDR1 LNHDA and CDR2 SQIVND (reference sequence). The CDR3 adds up to 13 amino acids, both ends counted. The chain's CDR3 is CATRNLGDYGYTC.

This clonotype was detected ten times or more. This chain uses TRBV27 with TRBJ2-3; D perhaps matches TRBD1 (6 bases). Germline CDR1 and CDR2: MNHEY and SMNVEV (reference sequence). The V end was cut by 6 bases, the J end by 5 bases, with 27 bases between. CDR3 length: 18 residues. In nucleotides, the CDR3 is TGTGCCAGCAGCAGTCTTGAGACGAACAGGGATCGGGGAGATACGCAGTATTTT. Its protein product is CASSSLETNRDRGDTQYF.

A few counts support this clonotype. This chain uses TRBV19 with TRBJ2-1; 9 nucleotides agree with TRBD2. This CDR3 has 16 residues. Germline CDR1 LNHDA, CDR2 SQIVND (reference sequence). Trimming removed 7 bases from V and 0 bases from J; junction bases left unmatched: 7. This CDR3 is CASTRSSGSSYNEQFF. CDR3 nucleotides: TGTGCCAGTACCCGGAGTAGCGGGAGCTCCTACAATGAGCAGTTCTTC.

This clonotype has more than one count but fewer than ten. This chain joins TRBV28 and TRBJ2-5, with no clear D. Germline values: CDR1 MDHEN, CDR2 SYDVKM. CDR3 size: 19 residues. V dropped 1 base and J dropped 5 bases, with 26 bases sitting between them. The CDR3, as DNA: TGTGCCAGCAGTTTATTTCTCCTGGGCGATGATCCCGGGCGGGAGACCCAGTACTTC. Translated, it gives CASSLFLLGDDPGRETQYF.

The J gene is TRBJ2-7, the V gene TRBV4-1, with a weak D call TRBD2 (6 bases). There are 15 residues in the CDR3. Germline V lookup: CDR1 MGHRA, CDR2 YSYEKL. V gave up 1 base and J gave up 2 bases, with 12 bases separating them. The CDR3 spells CASSQGSGRAYEQYF. The CDR3 region has the DNA TGCGCCAGCAGCCAAGGTAGCGGCAGGGCCTACGAGCAGTACTTC.

In its sample, this clonotype was seen a few times. The genes are TRBV11-2 and TRBJ1-2; TRBD1 agrees at 7 bases. Germline CDR1 is SGHAT and CDR2 is FQNNGV. The CDR3 is made up of 18 amino acids. Trimming at V came to 1 base and at J to 2 bases, leaving 13 bases not matched to a gene. In DNA, the CDR3 is TGTGCCAGCAGCTTAGCCTTCAAGGGGGCGCAGTACAACTATGGCTACACCTTC. Its translation is CASSLAFKGAQYNYGYTF. The full variable domain, completed using reference TRBV11-2 and TRBJ1-2, is EAGVAQSPRYKIIEKRQSVAFWCNPISGHATLYWYQQILGQGPKLLIQFQNNGVVDDSQLPKDRFSAERLKGVDSTLKIQPAKLEDSAVYLCASSLAFKGAQYNYGYTFGSGTRLTVV.